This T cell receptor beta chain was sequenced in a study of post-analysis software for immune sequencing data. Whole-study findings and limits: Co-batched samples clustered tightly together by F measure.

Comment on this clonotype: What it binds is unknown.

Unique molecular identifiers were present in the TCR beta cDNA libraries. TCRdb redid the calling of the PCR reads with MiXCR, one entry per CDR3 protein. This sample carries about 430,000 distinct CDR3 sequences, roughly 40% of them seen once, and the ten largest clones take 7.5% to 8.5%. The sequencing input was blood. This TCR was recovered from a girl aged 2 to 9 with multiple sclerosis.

The CDR3 DNA reads as TGTGCCAGCACCGCCGACAGGGGGCTCCCCTACGAGCAGTACTTC. Translation gives CASTADRGLPYEQYF. The chain carries TRBV12-3 or TRBV12-4 and TRBJ2-7, with TRBD1 identical over 10 bases. Losses at the gene ends were 7 bases for V and 2 bases for J; bases not matched to a gene: 8. The CDR3 consists of 15 residues.